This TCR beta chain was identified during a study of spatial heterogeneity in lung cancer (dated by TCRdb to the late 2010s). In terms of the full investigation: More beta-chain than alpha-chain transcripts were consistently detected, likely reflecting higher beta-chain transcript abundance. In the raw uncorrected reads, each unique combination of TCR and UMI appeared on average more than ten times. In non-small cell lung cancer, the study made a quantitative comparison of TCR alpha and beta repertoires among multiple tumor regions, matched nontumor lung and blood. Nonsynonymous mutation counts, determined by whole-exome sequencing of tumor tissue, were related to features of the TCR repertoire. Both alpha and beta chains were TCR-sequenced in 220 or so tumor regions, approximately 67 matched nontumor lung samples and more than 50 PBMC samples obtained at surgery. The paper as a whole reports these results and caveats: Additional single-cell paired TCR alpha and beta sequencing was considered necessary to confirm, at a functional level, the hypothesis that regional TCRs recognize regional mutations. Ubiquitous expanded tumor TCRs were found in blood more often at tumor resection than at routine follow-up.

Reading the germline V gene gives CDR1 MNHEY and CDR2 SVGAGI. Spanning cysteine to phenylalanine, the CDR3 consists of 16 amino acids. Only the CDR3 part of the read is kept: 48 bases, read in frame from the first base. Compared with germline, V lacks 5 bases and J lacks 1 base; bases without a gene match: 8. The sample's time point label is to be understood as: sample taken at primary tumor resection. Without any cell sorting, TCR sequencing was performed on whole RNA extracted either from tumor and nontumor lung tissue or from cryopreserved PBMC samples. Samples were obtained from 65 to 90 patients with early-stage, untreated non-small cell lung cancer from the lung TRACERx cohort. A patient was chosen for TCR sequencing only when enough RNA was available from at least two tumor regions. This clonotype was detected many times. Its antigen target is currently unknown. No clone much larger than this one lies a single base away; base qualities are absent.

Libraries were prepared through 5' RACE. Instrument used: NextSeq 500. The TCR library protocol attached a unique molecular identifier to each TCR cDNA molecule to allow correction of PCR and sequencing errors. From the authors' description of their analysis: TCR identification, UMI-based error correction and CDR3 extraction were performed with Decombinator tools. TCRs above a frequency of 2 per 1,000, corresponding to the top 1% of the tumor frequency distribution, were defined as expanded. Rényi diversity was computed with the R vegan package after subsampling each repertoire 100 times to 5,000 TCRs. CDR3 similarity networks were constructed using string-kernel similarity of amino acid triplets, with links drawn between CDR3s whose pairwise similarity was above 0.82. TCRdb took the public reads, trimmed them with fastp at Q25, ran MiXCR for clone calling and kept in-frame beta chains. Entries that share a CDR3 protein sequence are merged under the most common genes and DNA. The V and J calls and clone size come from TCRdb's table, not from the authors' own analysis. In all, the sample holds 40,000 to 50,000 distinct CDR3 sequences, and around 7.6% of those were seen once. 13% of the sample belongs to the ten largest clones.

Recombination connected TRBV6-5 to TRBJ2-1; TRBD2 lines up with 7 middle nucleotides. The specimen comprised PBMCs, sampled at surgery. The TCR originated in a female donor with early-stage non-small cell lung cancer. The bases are TGTGCCAGCAGTAGCCCCTGGCGGGGGTCCTACAATGAGCAGTTCTTC. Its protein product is CASSSPWRGSYNEQFF.